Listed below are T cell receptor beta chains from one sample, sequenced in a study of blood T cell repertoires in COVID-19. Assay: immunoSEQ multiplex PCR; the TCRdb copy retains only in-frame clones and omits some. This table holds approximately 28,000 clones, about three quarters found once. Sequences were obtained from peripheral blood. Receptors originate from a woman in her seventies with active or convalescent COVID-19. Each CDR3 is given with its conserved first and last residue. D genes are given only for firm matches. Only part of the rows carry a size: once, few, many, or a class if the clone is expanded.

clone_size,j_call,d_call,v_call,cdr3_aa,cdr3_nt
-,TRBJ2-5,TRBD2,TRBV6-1,CASSEAGLAGGTQYF,TGTGCCAGCAGTGAAGCTGGACTAGCGGGGGGAACCCAGTACTTC
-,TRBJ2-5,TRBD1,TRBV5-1,CASSWTGQETQYF,TGCGCCAGCAGCTGGACAGGCCAAGAGACCCAGTACTTC
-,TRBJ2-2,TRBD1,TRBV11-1,CASSPDRAQPGELFF,TGTGCCAGCAGCCCAGACAGGGCTCAACCCGGGGAGCTGTTTTTT
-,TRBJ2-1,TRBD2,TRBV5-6,CASSQRAGASRNEQFF,TGTGCCAGCAGCCAAAGAGCGGGAGCTTCCCGCAATGAGCAGTTCTTC
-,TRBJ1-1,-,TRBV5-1,CASSQANRAPEAFF,TGCGCCAGCAGCCAGGCCAACAGGGCTCCTGAAGCTTTCTTT
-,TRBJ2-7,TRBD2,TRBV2,CASSGTRLLSGYEQYF,TGTGCCAGCAGTGGGACTAGACTCCTAAGCGGCTACGAGCAGTACTTC
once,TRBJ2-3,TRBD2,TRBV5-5,CASSLVWASGYTQDTQYF,TGTGCCAGCAGCTTGGTTTGGGCTAGCGGATACACCCAAGATACGCAGTATTTT
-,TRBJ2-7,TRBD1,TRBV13,CASSPGTGAYEQYF,TGTGCCAGCAGCCCAGGGACAGGCGCTTACGAGCAGTACTTC
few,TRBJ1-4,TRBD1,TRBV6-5,CASSYGTGEKLFF,TGTGCCAGCAGTTACGGGACAGGGGAAAAACTGTTTTTT
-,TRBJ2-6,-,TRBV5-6,CASSLGQLWSGANVLTF,TGTGCCAGCAGCTTGGGACAGCTTTGGTCTGGGGCCAACGTCCTGACTTTC
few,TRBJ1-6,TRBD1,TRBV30,CAWQGQSNNSPLHF,TGTGCCTGGCAGGGACAGTCGAATAATTCACCCCTCCACTTT
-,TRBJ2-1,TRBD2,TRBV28,CASSRLWSGSKKNEQFF,TGTGCCAGCAGTCGCTTGTGGAGCGGGAGTAAGAAGAATGAGCAGTTCTTC
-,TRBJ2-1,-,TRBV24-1,CATSDLVVQGSYNEQFF,TGTGCCACCAGTGATTTAGTTGTGCAGGGCTCCTACAATGAGCAGTTCTTC
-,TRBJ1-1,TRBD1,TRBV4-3,CASSQPLSGMGQGVNEAFF,TGCGCCAGCAGCCAGCCCTTATCAGGTATGGGACAGGGGGTAAATGAAGCTTTCTTT
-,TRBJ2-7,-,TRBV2,CASTSWGHEQYF,TGTGCCAGCACTTCCTGGGGGCACGAGCAGTACTTC
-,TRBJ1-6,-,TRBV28,CASSLTLKRVGSFNSPLHF,TGTGCCAGCAGTTTAACTCTAAAACGGGTCGGGAGTTTTAATTCACCCCTCCACTTT
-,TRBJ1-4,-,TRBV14,CASSPDRRINEKLFF,TGTGCCAGCAGCCCCGACAGGAGAATTAATGAAAAACTGTTTTTT
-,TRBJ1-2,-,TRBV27,CASSPDYGYTF,TGTGCCAGCAGTCCGGACTATGGCTACACCTTC